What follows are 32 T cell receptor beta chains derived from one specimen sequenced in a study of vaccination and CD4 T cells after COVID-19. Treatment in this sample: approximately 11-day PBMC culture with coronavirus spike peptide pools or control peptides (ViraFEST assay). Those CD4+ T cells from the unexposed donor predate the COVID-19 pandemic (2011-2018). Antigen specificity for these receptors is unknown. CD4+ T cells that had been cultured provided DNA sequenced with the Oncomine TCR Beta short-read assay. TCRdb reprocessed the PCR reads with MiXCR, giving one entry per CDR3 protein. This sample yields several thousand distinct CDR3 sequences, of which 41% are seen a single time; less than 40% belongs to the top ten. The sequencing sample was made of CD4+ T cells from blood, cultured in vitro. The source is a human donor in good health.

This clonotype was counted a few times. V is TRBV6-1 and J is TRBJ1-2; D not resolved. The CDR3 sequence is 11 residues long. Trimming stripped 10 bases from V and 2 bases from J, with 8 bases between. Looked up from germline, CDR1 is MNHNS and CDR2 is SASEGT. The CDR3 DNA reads TGTGCCACCCGGTGGAACTATGGCTACACCTTC. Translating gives CATRWNYGYTF.

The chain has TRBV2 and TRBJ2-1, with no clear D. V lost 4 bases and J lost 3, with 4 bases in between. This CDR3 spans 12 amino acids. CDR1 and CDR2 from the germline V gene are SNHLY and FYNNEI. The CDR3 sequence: CASSADYNEQFF. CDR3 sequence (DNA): TGTGCCAGCAGTGCAGACTACAATGAGCAGTTCTTC.

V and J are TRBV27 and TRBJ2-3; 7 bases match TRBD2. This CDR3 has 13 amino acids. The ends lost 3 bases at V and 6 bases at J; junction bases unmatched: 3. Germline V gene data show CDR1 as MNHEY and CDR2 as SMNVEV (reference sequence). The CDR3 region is CASSFLAEDTQYF. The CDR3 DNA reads TGTGCCAGCAGTTTCCTAGCGGAGGATACGCAGTATTTT.

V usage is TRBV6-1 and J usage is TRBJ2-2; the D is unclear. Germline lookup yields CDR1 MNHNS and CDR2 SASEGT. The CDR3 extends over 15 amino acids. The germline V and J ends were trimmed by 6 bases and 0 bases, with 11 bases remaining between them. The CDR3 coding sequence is TGTGCCAGCAGCCTCCGGACCTCGAACACCGGGGAGCTGTTTTTT. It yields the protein CASSLRTSNTGELFF.

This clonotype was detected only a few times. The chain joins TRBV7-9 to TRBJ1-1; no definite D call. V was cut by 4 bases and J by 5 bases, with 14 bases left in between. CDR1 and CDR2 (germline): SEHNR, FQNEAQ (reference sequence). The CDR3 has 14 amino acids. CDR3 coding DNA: TGTGCCAGCAGCTCAGAACCAGGTGGAACTGAAGCTTTCTTT. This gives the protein CASSSEPGGTEAFF.

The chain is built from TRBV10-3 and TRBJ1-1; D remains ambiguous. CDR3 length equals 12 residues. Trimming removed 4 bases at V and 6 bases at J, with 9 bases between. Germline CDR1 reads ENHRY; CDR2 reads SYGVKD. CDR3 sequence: CAISGEGAEAFF. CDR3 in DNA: TGTGCCATCAGTGGAGAGGGTGCTGAAGCTTTCTTT.

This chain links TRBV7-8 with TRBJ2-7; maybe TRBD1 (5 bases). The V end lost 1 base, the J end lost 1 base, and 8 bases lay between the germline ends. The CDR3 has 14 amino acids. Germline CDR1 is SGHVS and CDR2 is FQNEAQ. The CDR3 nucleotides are TGTGCCAGCAGCTTAGAAGGGGTATCCTACGAGCAGTACTTC. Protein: CASSLEGVSYEQYF.

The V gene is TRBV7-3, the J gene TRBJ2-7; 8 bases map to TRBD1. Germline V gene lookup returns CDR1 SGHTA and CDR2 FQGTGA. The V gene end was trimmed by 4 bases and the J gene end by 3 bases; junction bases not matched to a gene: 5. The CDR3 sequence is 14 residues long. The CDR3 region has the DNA TGTGCCAGCAGCTACGAGGACAGGGTCTACGAGCAGTACTTC. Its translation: CASSYEDRVYEQYF.

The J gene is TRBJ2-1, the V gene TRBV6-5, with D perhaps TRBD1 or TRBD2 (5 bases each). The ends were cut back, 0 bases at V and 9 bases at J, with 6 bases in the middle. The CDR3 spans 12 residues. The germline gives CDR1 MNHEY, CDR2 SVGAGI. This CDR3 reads CASSYSRGEQFF. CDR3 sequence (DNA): TGTGCCAGCAGTTACTCGAGGGGTGAGCAGTTCTTC.

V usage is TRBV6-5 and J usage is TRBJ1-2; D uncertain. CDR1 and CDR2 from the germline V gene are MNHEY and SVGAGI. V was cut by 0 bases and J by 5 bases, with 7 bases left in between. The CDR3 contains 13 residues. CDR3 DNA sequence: TGTGCCAGCAGTTACTCGTCAGATTATGGCTACACCTTC. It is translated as CASSYSSDYGYTF.

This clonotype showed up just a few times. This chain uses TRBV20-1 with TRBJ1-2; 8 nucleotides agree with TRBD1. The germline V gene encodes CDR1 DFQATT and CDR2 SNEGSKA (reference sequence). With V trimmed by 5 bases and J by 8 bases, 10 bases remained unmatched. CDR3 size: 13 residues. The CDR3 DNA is TGCAGTGCTCCCCGGGGACAGGAAGGGGGCTACACCTTC. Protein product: CSAPRGQEGGYTF.

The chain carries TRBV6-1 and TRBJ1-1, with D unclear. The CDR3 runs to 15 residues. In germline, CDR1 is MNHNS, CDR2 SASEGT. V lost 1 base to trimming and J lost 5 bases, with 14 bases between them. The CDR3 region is CASSEGPGSPTEAFF. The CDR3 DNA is TGTGCCAGCAGTGAAGGACCGGGGTCCCCAACTGAAGCTTTCTTT.

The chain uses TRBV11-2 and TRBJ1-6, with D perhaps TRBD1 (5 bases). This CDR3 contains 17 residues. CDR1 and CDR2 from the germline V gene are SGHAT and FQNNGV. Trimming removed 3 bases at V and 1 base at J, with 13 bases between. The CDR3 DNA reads TGTGCCAGCAGCTTTGGGGCCGAAGGGTCCTATAATTCACCCCTCCACTTT. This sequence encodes CASSFGAEGSYNSPLHF.

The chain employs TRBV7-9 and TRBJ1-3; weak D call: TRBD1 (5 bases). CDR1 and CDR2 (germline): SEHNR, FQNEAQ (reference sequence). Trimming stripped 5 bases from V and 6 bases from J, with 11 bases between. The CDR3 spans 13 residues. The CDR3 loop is CASSPGTENTIYF. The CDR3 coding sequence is TGTGCCAGCAGCCCCGGGACTGAAAACACCATATATTTT. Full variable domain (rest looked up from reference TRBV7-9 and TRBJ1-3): DTGVSQNPRHKITKRGQNVTFRCDPISEHNRLYWYRQTLGQGPEFLTYFQNEAQLEKSRLLSDRFSAERPKGSFSTLEIQRTEQGDSAMYLCASSPGTENTIYFGEGSWLTVV.

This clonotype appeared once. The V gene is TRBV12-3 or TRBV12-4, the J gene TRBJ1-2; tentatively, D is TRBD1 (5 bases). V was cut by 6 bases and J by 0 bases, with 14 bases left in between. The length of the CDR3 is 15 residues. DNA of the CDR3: TGTGCCAGCAGGGGGGGACCGGGAACTAACTATGGCTACACCTTC. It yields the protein CASRGGPGTNYGYTF.

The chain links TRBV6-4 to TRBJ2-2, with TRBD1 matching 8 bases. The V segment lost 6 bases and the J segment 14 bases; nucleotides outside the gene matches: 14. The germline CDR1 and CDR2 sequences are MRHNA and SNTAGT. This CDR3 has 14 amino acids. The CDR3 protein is CASSSTPGQGELFF. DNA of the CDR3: TGTGCCAGCAGCTCTACCCCCGGACAGGGAGAACTGTTTTTT.

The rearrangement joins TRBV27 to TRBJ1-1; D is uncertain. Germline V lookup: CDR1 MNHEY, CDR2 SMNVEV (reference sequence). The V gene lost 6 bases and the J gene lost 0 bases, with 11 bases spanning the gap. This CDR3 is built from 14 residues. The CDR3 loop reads CASSRGDLNTEAFF. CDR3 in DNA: TGTGCCAGCAGCCGGGGAGACCTGAACACTGAAGCTTTCTTT.

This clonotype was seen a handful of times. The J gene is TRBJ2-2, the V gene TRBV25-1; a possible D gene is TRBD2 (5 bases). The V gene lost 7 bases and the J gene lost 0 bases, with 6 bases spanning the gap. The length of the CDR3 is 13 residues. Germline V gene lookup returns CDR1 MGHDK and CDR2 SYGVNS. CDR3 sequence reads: CASIGANTGELFF. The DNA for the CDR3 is TGTGCCAGCATCGGGGCGAACACCGGGGAGCTGTTTTTT.

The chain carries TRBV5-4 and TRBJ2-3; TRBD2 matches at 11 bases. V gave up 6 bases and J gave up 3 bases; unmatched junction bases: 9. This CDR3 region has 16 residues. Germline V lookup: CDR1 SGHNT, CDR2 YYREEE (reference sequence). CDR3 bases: TGTGCCAGCACCCAATTTAGCGGGGGGGGGACAGATACGCAGTATTTT. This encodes CASTQFSGGGTDTQYF.

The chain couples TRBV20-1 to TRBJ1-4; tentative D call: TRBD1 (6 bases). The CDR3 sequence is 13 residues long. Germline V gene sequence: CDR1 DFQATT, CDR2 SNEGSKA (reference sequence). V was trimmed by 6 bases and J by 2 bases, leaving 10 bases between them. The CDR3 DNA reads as TGCAGTGCCATCGACAGGACTAATGAAAAACTGTTTTTT. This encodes CSAIDRTNEKLFF.

CDR3 sequence (DNA): TGTGCCAGCAGCTCGTACCCAGGGGACTATGGCTACACCTTC. Amino acid sequence: CASSSYPGDYGYTF. The chain has TRBV7-9 and TRBJ1-2; D may be TRBD1 (6 bases). This CDR3 comprises 14 residues. Germline loops: CDR1 SEHNR, CDR2 FQNEAQ (reference sequence). With 4 bases removed from V and 3 bases from J, the gap between germline ends came to 12 bases.

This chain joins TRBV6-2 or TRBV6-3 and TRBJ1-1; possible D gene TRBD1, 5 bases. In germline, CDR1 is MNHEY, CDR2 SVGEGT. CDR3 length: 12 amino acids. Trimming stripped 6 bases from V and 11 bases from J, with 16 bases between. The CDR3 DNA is TGTGCCAGCAGCCGCTTTCTAGGGACGGCTTTCTTT. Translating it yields CASSRFLGTAFF.

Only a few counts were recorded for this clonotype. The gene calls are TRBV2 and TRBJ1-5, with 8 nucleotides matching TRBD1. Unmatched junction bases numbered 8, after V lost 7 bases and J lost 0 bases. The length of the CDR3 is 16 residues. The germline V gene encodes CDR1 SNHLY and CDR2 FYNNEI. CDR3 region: CASTRDRGGSNQPQHF. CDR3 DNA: TGTGCCAGCACCAGAGACAGGGGCGGTAGCAATCAGCCCCAGCATTTT.

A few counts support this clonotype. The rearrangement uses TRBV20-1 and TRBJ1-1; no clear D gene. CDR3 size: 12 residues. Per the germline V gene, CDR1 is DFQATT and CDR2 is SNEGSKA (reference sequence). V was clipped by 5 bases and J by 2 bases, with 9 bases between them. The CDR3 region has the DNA TGCAGTGCTGGAAATTCTAACACTGAAGCTTTCTTT. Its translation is CSAGNSNTEAFF.

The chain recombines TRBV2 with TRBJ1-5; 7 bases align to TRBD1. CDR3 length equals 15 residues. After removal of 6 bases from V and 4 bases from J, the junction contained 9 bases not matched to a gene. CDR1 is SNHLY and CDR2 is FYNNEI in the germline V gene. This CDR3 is CASRPGTAANQPQHF. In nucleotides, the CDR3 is TGTGCCAGCAGACCCGGGACAGCGGCTAATCAGCCCCAGCATTTT.

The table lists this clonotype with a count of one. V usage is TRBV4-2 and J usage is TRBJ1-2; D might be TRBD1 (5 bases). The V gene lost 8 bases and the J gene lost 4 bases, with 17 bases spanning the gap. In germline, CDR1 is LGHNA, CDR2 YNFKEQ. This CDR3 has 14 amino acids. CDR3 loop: CASLGDGELYGYTF. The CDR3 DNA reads TGTGCCAGCCTCGGGGACGGCGAACTCTATGGCTACACCTTC.

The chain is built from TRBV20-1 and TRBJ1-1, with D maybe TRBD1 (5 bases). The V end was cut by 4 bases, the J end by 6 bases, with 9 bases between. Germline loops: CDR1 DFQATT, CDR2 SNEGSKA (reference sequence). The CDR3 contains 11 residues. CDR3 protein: CSAIRVPEAFF. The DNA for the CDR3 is TGCAGTGCTATCAGGGTTCCTGAAGCTTTCTTT.

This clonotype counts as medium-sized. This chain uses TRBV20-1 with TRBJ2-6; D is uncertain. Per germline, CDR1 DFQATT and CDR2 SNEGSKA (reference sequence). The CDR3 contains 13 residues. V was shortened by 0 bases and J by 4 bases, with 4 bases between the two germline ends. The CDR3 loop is CSARDNGANVLTF. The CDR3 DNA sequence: TGCAGTGCTAGAGATAACGGGGCCAACGTCCTGACTTTC.

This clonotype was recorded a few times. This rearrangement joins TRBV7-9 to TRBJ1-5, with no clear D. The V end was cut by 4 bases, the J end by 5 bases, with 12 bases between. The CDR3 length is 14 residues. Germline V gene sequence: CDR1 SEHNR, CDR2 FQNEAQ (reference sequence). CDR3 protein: CASSYRHTDQPQHF. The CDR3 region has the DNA TGTGCCAGCAGCTATAGACACACCGATCAGCCCCAGCATTTT. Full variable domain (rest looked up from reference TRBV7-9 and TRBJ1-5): DTGVSQNPRHKITKRGQNVTFRCDPISEHNRLYWYRQTLGQGPEFLTYFQNEAQLEKSRLLSDRFSAERPKGSFSTLEIQRTEQGDSAMYLCASSYRHTDQPQHFGDGTRLSIL.

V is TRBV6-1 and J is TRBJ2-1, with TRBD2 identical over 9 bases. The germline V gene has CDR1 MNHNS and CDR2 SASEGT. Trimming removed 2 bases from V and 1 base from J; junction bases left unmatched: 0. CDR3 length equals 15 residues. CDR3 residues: CASSELAGSYNEQFF. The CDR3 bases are TGTGCCAGCAGTGAACTAGCGGGGTCCTACAATGAGCAGTTCTTC.

The DNA for the CDR3 is TGCAGTGCTAGGCTCCAGGGGTCGGTTCAGCCCCAGCATTTT. This sequence encodes CSARLQGSVQPQHF. The rearrangement uses TRBV20-1 and TRBJ1-5, with D possibly matching TRBD1 (6 bases). This CDR3 is built from 14 residues. V lost 3 bases to trimming and J lost 6 bases, with 15 bases between them. Germline V lookup: CDR1 DFQATT, CDR2 SNEGSKA (reference sequence).

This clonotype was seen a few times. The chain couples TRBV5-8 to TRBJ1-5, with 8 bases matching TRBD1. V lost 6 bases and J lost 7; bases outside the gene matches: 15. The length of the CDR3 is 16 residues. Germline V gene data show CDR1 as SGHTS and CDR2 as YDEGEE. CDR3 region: CASNPWTGKLPQPQHF. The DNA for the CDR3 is TGTGCCAGCAACCCTTGGACAGGGAAGTTGCCCCAGCCCCAGCATTTT. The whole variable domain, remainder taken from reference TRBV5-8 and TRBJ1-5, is EAGVTQSPTHLIKTRGQQATLRCSPISGHTSVYWYQQALGLGLQFLLWYDEGEERNRGNFPPRFSGRQFPNYSSELNVNALELEDSALYLCASNPWTGKLPQPQHFGDGTRLSIL.